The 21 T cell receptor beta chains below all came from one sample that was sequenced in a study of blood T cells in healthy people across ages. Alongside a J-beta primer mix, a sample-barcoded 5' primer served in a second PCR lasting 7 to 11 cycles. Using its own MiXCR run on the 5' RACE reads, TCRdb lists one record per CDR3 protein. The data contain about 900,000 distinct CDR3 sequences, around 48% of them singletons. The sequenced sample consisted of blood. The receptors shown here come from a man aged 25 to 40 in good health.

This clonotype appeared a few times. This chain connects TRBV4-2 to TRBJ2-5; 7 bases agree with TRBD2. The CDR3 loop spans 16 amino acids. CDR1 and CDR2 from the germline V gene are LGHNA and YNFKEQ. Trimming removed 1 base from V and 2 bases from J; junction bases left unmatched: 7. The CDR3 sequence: CASSQGGTTTQETQYF. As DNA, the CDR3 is TGTGCCAGCAGCCAAGGGGGGACTACCACTCAAGAGACCCAGTACTTC.

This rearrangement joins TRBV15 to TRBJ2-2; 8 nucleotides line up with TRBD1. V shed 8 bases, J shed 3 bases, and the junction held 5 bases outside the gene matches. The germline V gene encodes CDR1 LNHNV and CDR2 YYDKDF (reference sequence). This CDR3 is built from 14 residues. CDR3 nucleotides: TGTGCCACCTTCAGGGGGCGGGACACCGGGGAGCTGTTTTTT. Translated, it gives CATFRGRDTGELFF.

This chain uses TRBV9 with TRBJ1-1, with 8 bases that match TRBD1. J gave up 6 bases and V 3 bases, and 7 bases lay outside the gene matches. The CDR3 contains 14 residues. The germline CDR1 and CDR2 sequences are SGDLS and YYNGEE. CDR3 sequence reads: CASSGGQGKAEAFF. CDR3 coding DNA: TGTGCCAGCAGCGGTGGACAGGGCAAGGCTGAAGCTTTCTTT.

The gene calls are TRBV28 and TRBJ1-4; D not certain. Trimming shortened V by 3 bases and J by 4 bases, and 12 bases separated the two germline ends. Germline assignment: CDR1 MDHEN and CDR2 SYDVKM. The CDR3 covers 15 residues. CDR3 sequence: CASSFPDSDNEKLFF. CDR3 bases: TGTGCCAGCAGTTTTCCTGATTCAGATAATGAAAAACTGTTTTTT.

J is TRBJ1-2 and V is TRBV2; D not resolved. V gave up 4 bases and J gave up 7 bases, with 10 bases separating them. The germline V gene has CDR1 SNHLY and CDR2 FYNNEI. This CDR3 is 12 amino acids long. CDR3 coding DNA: TGTGCCAGCAGTGGGTCCGGCTCTGGCTACACCTTC. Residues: CASSGSGSGYTF.

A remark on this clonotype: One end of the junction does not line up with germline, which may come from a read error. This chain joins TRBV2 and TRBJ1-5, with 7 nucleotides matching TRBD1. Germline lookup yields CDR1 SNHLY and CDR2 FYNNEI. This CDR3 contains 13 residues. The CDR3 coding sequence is TGTGCCGGCAGTGAAGACAGGGTTCAGCCCCAGCATTTT. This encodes CAGSEDRVQPQHF. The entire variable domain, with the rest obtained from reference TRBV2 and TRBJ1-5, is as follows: EPEVTQTPSHQVTQMGQEVILRCVPISNHLYFYWYRQILGQKVEFLVSFYNNEISEKSEIFDDQFSVERPDGSNFTLKIRSTKLEDSAMYFCAGSEDRVQPQHFGDGTRLSIL.

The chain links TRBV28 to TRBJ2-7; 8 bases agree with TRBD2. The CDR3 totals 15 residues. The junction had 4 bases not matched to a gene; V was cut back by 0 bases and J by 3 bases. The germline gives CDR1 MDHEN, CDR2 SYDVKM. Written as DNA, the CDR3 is TGTGCCAGCAGTTTATGGGCGGGGGGCCTCTACGAGCAGTACTTC. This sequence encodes CASSLWAGGLYEQYF.

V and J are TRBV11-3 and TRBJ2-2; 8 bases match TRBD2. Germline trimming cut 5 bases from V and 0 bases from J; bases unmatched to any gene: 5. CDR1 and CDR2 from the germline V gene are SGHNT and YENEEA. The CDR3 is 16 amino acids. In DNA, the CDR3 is TGTGCCAGCAGCCTAAGGCGGGGGGCGAACACCGGGGAGCTGTTTTTT. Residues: CASSLRRGANTGELFF.

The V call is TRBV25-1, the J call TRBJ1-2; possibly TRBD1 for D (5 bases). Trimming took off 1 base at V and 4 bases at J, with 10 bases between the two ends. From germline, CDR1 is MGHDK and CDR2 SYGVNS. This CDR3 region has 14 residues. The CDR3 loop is CASSEWGGAYGYTF. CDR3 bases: TGTGCCAGCAGTGAATGGGGAGGGGCCTATGGCTACACCTTC.

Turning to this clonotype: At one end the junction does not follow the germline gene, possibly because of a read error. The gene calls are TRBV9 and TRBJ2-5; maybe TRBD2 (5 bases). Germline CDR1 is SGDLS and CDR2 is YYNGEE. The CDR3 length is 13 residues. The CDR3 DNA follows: TGTGCCAGCAGGCTCCCCGGGAAAGAGATCCAGTACTTC. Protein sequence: CASRLPGKEIQYF.

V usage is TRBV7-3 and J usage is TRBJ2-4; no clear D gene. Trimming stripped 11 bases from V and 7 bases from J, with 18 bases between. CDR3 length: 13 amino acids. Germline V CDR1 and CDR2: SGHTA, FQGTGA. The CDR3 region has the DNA TGTGCCGGCGGTAGAGGATCGGAGAACATTCAGTACTTC. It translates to CAGGRGSENIQYF. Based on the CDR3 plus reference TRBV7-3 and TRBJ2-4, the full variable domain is GAGVSQTPSNKVTEKGKYVELRCDPISGHTALYWYRQSLGQGPEFLIYFQGTGAADDSGLPNDRFFAVRPEGSVSTLKIQRTERGDSAVYLCAGGRGSENIQYFGAGTRLSVL.

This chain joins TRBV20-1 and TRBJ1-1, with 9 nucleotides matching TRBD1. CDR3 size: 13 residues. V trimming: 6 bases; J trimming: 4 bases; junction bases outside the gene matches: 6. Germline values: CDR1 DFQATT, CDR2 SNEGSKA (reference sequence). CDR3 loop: CSAPDRGGTEAFF. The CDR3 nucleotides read TGCAGTGCCCCGGACAGGGGAGGCACTGAAGCTTTCTTT.

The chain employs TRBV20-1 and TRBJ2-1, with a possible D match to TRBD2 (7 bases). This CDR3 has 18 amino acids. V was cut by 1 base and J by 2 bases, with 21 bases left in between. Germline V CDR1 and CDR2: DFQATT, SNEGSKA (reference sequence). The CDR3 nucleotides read TGCAGTGCTAGAGGAAACAGGGTTCGAGGACTAGCCTACAATGAGCAGTTCTTC. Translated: CSARGNRVRGLAYNEQFF.

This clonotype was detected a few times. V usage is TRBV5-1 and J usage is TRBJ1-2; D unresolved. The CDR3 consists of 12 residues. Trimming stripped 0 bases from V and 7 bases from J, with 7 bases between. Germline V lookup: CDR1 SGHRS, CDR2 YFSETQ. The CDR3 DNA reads TGCGCCAGCAGCTTGGGGGCTACTGGCTACACCTTC. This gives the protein CASSLGATGYTF.

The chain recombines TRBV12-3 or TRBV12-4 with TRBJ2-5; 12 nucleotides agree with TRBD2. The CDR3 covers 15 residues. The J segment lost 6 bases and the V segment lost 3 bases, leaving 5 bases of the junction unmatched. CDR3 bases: TGTGCCAGCAGTTTCCCTAGCGGGGGGGCAAAGACCCAGTACTTC. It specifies CASSFPSGGAKTQYF.

DNA of the CDR3: TGCGCCAGCAGCCAACTGACTCTAGATACGCAGTATTTT. Translating gives CASSQLTLDTQYF. The V and J genes are TRBV4-3 and TRBJ2-3; D remains unclear. V lost 2 bases and J lost 5, with 8 bases in between. CDR1 and CDR2 from the germline V gene are LGHNA and YSLEER. CDR3 length: 13 residues.

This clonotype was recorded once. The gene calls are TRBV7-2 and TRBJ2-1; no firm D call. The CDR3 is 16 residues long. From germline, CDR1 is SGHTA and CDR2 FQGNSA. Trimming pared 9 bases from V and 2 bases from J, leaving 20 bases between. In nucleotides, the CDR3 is TGTGCCAGTAGCCCGGCGCGGCTTAGCCCCTACAATGAGCAGTTCTTC. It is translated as CASSPARLSPYNEQFF.

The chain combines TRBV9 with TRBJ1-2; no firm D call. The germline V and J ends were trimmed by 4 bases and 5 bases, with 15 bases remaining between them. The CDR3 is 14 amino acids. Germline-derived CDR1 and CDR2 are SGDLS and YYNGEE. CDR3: CASSSPSLGYGYTF. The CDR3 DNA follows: TGTGCCAGCAGCTCCCCCTCCCTGGGGTATGGCTACACCTTC.

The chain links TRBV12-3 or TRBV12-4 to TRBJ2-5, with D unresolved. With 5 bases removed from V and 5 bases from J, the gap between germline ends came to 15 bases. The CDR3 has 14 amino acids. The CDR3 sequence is CASSLNVLRETQYF. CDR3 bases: TGTGCCAGCAGTCTTAACGTACTACGGGAGACCCAGTACTTC.

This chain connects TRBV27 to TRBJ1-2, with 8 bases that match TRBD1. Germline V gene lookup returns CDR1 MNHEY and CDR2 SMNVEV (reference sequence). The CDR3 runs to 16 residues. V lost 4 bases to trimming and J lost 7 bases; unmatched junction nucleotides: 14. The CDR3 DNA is TGTGCCAGCAGTTCTTTCACAGGGGGGCCTAGGAGTGGCTACACCTTC. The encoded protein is CASSSFTGGPRSGYTF.

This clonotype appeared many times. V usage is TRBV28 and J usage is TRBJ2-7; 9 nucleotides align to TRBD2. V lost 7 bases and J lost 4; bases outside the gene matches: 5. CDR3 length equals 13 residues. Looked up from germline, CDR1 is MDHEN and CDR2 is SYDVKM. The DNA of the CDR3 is TGTGCCAGCAACCGCGGGGGGGATTACGAGCAGTACTTC. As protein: CASNRGGDYEQYF.